A single sample is the source of the 17 T cell receptor beta chains below, sequenced in a study of response to subunit inactivated influenza vaccine. MiXCR, applied by TCRdb to the RT-PCR reads, yields one record per CDR3 protein. The repertoire holds some 500,000 distinct CDR3 sequences, 25% seen once, with around 1.8% in the top ten. The sequenced sample was CD4+ T cells sorted from PBMCs, obtained roughly 5 days after vaccination. The receptor set was obtained from a man aged 50 to 60 who received an inactivated influenza vaccine.

The CDR3 nucleotides are TGTGCCAGCATCAAAAACAGGGGAAATTCGCCCGAAGCTTTCTTT. It is translated as CASIKNRGNSPEAFF. The gene calls are TRBV28 and TRBJ1-1; TRBD1 matches at 7 bases. CDR3 length equals 15 residues. V shed 7 bases, J shed 8 bases, and the junction held 16 bases outside the gene matches. Germline V lookup: CDR1 MDHEN, CDR2 SYDVKM. Full variable domain (outside the CDR3, taken from reference TRBV28 and TRBJ1-1): DVKVTQSSRYLVKRTGEKVFLECVQDMDHENMFWYRQDPGLGLRLIYFSYDVKMKEKGDIPEGYSVSREKKERFSLILESASTNQTSMYLCASIKNRGNSPEAFFGQGTRLTVV.

This clonotype showed up many times. The chain employs TRBV20-1 and TRBJ2-1; TRBD2 matches 7 bases. Germline lookup yields CDR1 DFQATT and CDR2 SNEGSKA (reference sequence). The V and J ends lost 1 base and 2 bases, in that order; junction bases with no gene match: 5. The CDR3 contains 15 residues. The DNA of the CDR3 is TGCAGTGCTAGAGCGGGGCTAGCGGCCTACAATGAGCAGTTCTTC. Encoded protein: CSARAGLAAYNEQFF.

This clonotype was counted many times. The rearrangement uses TRBV12-3 or TRBV12-4 and TRBJ2-3, with TRBD2 as a possible D gene (5 bases). CDR3 size: 13 residues. With 1 base removed from V and 6 bases from J, the gap between germline ends came to 8 bases. CDR3 bases: TGTGCCAGCAGTTTAGGATTAGCGGATACGCAGTATTTT. This sequence encodes CASSLGLADTQYF.

This rearrangement joins TRBV12-3 or TRBV12-4 to TRBJ1-2, with D perhaps TRBD1 (5 bases). V was cut by 6 bases and J by 4 bases, with 12 bases left in between. This CDR3 has 13 residues. CDR3 in amino acids: CASRTVRGYGYTF. In DNA, the CDR3 is TGTGCCAGCAGGACAGTGCGAGGCTATGGCTACACCTTC.

This clonotype was counted between two and nine times. The genes are TRBV15 and TRBJ1-1; D is undetermined. From germline, CDR1 is LNHNV and CDR2 YYDKDF (reference sequence). Trimming left V 1 base short and J 0 bases short, with 18 bases between. CDR3 length: 18 amino acids. The CDR3 DNA sequence: TGTGCCACCAGCAGAGGTTGGGATTGGGAGGGTATGAACACTGAAGCTTTCTTT. Translation gives CATSRGWDWEGMNTEAFF.

The chain has TRBV5-1 and TRBJ2-4; D not resolved. V was clipped by 4 bases and J by 0 bases, with 14 bases between them. Germline CDR1 reads SGHRS; CDR2 reads YFSETQ. The CDR3 length is 16 residues. CDR3 sequence reads: CASSPDPTVAKNIQYF. The CDR3, as DNA: TGCGCCAGCAGCCCAGATCCTACAGTAGCCAAAAACATTCAGTACTTC.

V is TRBV12-3 or TRBV12-4 and J is TRBJ2-7; D is tentatively TRBD1 or TRBD2 (5 bases each). V dropped 3 bases and J dropped 3 bases, with 15 bases sitting between them. There are 15 residues in the CDR3. The CDR3 protein is CASSFRGASDYEQYF. The CDR3 nucleotides are TGTGCCAGCAGTTTTAGGGGAGCCAGCGACTACGAGCAGTACTTC.

This clonotype appeared a few times. The chain uses TRBV20-1 and TRBJ1-2, with D possibly being TRBD1 (5 bases). The CDR3 is 14 amino acids. Germline V gene lookup returns CDR1 DFQATT and CDR2 SNEGSKA (reference sequence). Trimming shortened V by 5 bases and J by 4 bases, and 17 bases separated the two germline ends. The CDR3 bases are TGCAGTGCTGGCAGAACGGGGACCGGCTATGGCTACACCTTC. It specifies CSAGRTGTGYGYTF.

This clonotype has more than one count but fewer than ten. The rearrangement joins TRBV20-1 to TRBJ2-2, with 8 bases that match TRBD1. The length of the CDR3 is 16 residues. The germline V gene encodes CDR1 DFQATT and CDR2 SNEGSKA (reference sequence). Trimming cost V 1 base and J 3 bases; bases outside gene matches: 7. In nucleotides, the CDR3 is TGCAGTGCTAGAGGACAGGGGAGACCATACACCGGGGAGCTGTTTTTT. It specifies CSARGQGRPYTGELFF.

The gene calls are TRBV3-1 and TRBJ1-2, with 7 bases fitting TRBD1. The CDR3 loop spans 15 amino acids. Germline CDR1 and CDR2: LGHDT and YNNKEL (reference sequence). The V segment lost 3 bases and the J segment 4 bases; nucleotides outside the gene matches: 8. CDR3: CASSHKGGQVYGYTF. The CDR3 nucleotides are TGTGCCAGCAGCCATAAAGGAGGACAGGTCTATGGCTACACCTTC. Combining the CDR3 with reference TRBV3-1 and TRBJ1-2 gives the whole variable domain DTAVSQTPKYLVTQMGNDKSIKCEQNLGHDTMYWYKQDSKKFLKIMFSYNNKELIINETVPNRFSPKSPDKAHLNLHINSLELGDSAVYFCASSHKGGQVYGYTFGSGTRLTVV.

The sample holds a few counts of this clonotype. The rearrangement joins TRBV4-2 to TRBJ2-5; TRBD2 agrees at 11 bases. The germline V gene has CDR1 LGHNA and CDR2 YNFKEQ. Germline trimming cut 3 bases from V and 3 bases from J; bases unmatched to any gene: 6. The CDR3 sequence is 16 residues long. The CDR3 nucleotides read TGTGCCAGCAGCCAGGTCGGGACTAGCGGAAAAGAGACCCAGTACTTC. Translation: CASSQVGTSGKETQYF.

This clonotype was seen a handful of times. This chain connects TRBV20-1 to TRBJ2-5; 8 bases are shared with TRBD2. V shed 5 bases and J 3 bases; nucleotides not matched to a gene: 5. The CDR3 covers 13 residues. Germline CDR1 DFQATT, CDR2 SNEGSKA (reference sequence). CDR3 loop: CSASGTREETQYF. The CDR3, as DNA: TGCAGTGCTTCGGGGACTAGAGAAGAGACCCAGTACTTC.

The chain uses TRBV12-3 or TRBV12-4 and TRBJ2-7, with D possibly matching TRBD2 (5 bases). Trimming took off 7 bases at V and 4 bases at J, with 14 bases between the two ends. CDR3 size: 13 residues. The DNA for the CDR3 is TGTGCCAGCACCTCCGGCGGGTTTTACGAGCAGTACTTC. Amino acid sequence: CASTSGGFYEQYF.

This clonotype has a handful of counts. The chain couples TRBV5-1 to TRBJ2-5; the D gene is possibly TRBD2 (6 bases). V lost 2 bases to trimming and J lost 1 base, with 15 bases between them. Germline CDR1 is SGHRS and CDR2 is YFSETQ. The CDR3 has 16 amino acids. CDR3 nucleotides: TGCGCCAGCAGCTTAGGAGGGAGGACCGGCCAAGAGACCCAGTACTTC. Residues: CASSLGGRTGQETQYF.

The CDR3 loop is CSAAGTSDFYEQYF. The CDR3 DNA follows: TGCAGTGCTGCCGGGACTAGCGACTTCTACGAGCAGTACTTC. The chain employs TRBV20-1 and TRBJ2-7; 10 positions agree with TRBD2. Germline CDR1 reads DFQATT; CDR2 reads SNEGSKA (reference sequence). V lost 5 bases, J lost 3 bases, and 7 bases stayed unmatched. This CDR3 has 14 amino acids.

This chain uses TRBV20-1 with TRBJ2-1; 14 bases agree with TRBD2. CDR3 length equals 16 residues. The germline V gene encodes CDR1 DFQATT and CDR2 SNEGSKA (reference sequence). Trimming at V came to 7 bases and at J to 6 bases, leaving 11 bases not matched to a gene. CDR3 in amino acids: CSVDPGLAGVPNEQFF. The CDR3 DNA reads TGCAGTGTTGATCCGGGACTAGCGGGAGTGCCCAATGAGCAGTTCTTC.

This chain connects TRBV28 to TRBJ1-1; D is ambiguous. The CDR3 has 12 amino acids. Trimming stripped 10 bases from V and 1 base from J, with 10 bases between. In germline, CDR1 is MDHEN, CDR2 SYDVKM. The chain's CDR3 is CATTPRNTEAFF. The CDR3 bases are TGTGCCACCACCCCCAGGAACACTGAAGCTTTCTTT.